This TCR beta chain is from a study of CD8 T cells in Susac syndrome (dated by TCRdb to 2018 to 2020). At the level of the whole study: Whether CD8+ T cell activation and differentiation in Susac syndrome was antigen driven was tested using repertoire sequencing. The study compared CD8+ T cell repertoire clonality among eleven to twelve healthy donors, around 14 Susac syndrome patients and 15 multiple sclerosis patients. Summary of the overall study and its limitations: The number of individuals in the TCR sequencing and HLA analysis was acknowledged as relatively small.

The germline V gene encodes CDR1 GTSNPN and CDR2 SVGIG (reference sequence). The CDR3 measures 17 amino acids from cysteine to phenylalanine. Of all the DNA, just the CDR3 is kept, 51 bases in frame from base 1. Trimming leaves V shorter by 0 bases and J shorter by 5 bases, with the junction holding 15 bases beyond the gene matches. RNA was extracted using the RNeasy kit, and about 0.5 to 1 ug of the RNA was reverse transcribed with random hexamers. The immunoSEQ multiplex PCR assay, covering 54 Vbeta and 13 Jbeta segments, was used to amplify TCR beta CDR3 regions. Bias from PCR amplification was corrected by using a synthetic template baseline for primer optimization and for computational correction. For the original study's pipeline: Reads were annotated to V, D and J genes per IMGT and analyzed with immunoSEQ Analyzer, keeping only productive sequences. Clonality was computed as one minus Shannon entropy normalized by log2 of the number of productive unique sequences. For each patient and control, public and private clones were evaluated within the 100 most prevalent clones. A clone was defined as Susac-specific if it was absent from the healthy and MS cohorts, from over 1,000 published viral clones and from other ImmuneACCESS disease sequences. The raw public data were reprocessed by TCRdb itself: fastp quality trimming at Q25, MiXCR clonotype calling, in-frame beta chains only. Entries are consolidated by CDR3 protein sequence, retaining the most common genes and DNA. What appears here as the V and J calls and clone size reflects TCRdb's work, not the paper's. The sample table records about 180,000 distinct CDR3 sequences; around 96% of these occur just once. Together, the top ten hold 0.15% to 0.2% of the sample.

Note on this clonotype: Its specific antigen is unknown. No much larger clone is present one base from it, and per-base qualities are unavailable.

High-throughput TCR beta sequencing profiled peripheral blood CD8+ and CD4+ T cells from healthy donors, Susac syndrome patients and multiple sclerosis patients. The multiple sclerosis controls were treatment-naive patients whose relapsing-remitting disease, either stable or active, fulfilled the revised McDonald criteria. CD8+ TEMRA cells were enriched by FACS, while bulk CD8+ and CD4+ T cells were purified by magnetic negative isolation. Blood was collected in EDTA tubes and processed within 24 hours, with PBMCs isolated through density gradient centrifugation. PBMCs destined for TCR sequencing were cryopreserved in liquid nitrogen and later thawed in a 37 °C water bath. Purity of sorted or isolated CD4+, CD8+ and CD8+ TEMRA cells was at least 90%.

The sequencing input was CD8+ T cells from PBMCs. The chain was built from TRBV30 and TRBJ1-1, with 7 bases in between that match TRBD1. The sequence was collected from a human donor with multiple sclerosis. The CDR3 corresponds to CAWSVLWDSRLKTEAFF. The nucleotide sequence is given as TGTGCCTGGAGTGTACTTTGGGACAGCCGACTAAAAACTGAAGCTTTCTTT.